Presented here are 28 T cell receptor beta chains from one specimen sequenced in a study of cytomegalovirus exposure and HLA in healthy donors. PCR amplification relied on 60 Vbeta primers (plus 13 Jbeta primers). Profiled with immunoSEQ multiplex PCR; TCRdb holds only in-frame clones, not every one. There are roughly 140,000 clones in the sample; 60% to 85% occur only once, and roughly 2.8% lies in the top ten. Sequencing was done on a sample of PBMCs. The receptors here all came from a male donor in good health and CMV-seronegative.

The chain uses TRBV21-1 and TRBJ2-2; TRBD2 was called by the table and not checked on the DNA. TRBV21-1 is shown as a pseudogene. This CDR3 comprises 15 residues. CDR3 in amino acids: CASSKVPGLYWELFF. The CDR3 nucleotides read TGTGCCAGCAGCAAAGTTCCGGGACTATACTGGGAGCTGTTTTTT.

V is TRBV2 and J is TRBJ2-1; 11 nucleotides align to TRBD2. V shed 5 bases, J shed 7 bases, and the junction held 10 bases outside the gene matches. This CDR3 comprises 16 residues. Germline V CDR1 and CDR2: SNHLY, FYNNEI. CDR3 DNA sequence: TGTGCCAGCAGTATTAGCGGGGGGGCCCAGAGGAATGAGCAGTTCTTC. It encodes CASSISGGAQRNEQFF.

V gene TRBV19 combines with J gene TRBJ1-2; a possible D gene is TRBD1 (6 bases). V lost 6 bases and J 8 bases, leaving 22 bases between the germline ends. Germline lookup yields CDR1 LNHDA and CDR2 SQIVND (reference sequence). The CDR3 is 15 amino acids. Here the CDR3 DNA reads TGTGCCAGTAGCACCTCCGCTTCTAAGGGGGTGGGCTACACCTTC. This encodes CASSTSASKGVGYTF.

This chain uses TRBV7-2 with TRBJ1-6; D is ambiguous. V shed 3 bases and J shed 10 bases, with 13 bases lying between them. Germline CDR1 is SGHTA and CDR2 is FQGNSA. The CDR3 totals 14 residues. Here the CDR3 reads CASSLGGRLSPLHF. The DNA of the CDR3 is TGTGCCAGCAGCTTGGGAGGGAGGTTGTCACCCCTCCACTTT.

The genes are TRBV5-1 and TRBJ1-1, with TRBD1 matching 8 bases. Unmatched junction bases numbered 8, after V lost 4 bases and J lost 0 bases. The V gene's germline CDR1 is SGHRS and CDR2 YFSETQ. This CDR3 contains 16 residues. As DNA, the CDR3 is TGCGCCAGCAGCACATGGACAGGGCGCCTGAACACTGAAGCTTTCTTT. Protein product: CASSTWTGRLNTEAFF.

This chain links TRBV7-8 with TRBJ2-7, with 7 bases fitting TRBD1. This CDR3 is 14 amino acids long. J was trimmed by 4 bases and V by 6 bases; bases with no gene match: 9. Germline V gene sequence: CDR1 SGHVS, CDR2 FQNEAQ. CDR3 amino acids: CASSSGNRGYEQYF. Here the CDR3 DNA reads TGTGCCAGCAGTTCTGGCAACAGGGGATACGAGCAGTACTTC.

The rearrangement uses TRBV7-3 and TRBJ2-3, with 7 bases that match TRBD2. In germline, CDR1 is SGHTA, CDR2 FQGTGA. With 5 bases clipped from V and 1 base from J, the junction kept 6 bases outside the gene matches. CDR3 length equals 15 residues. The CDR3 is CASSPSGLRTDTQYF. CDR3 DNA sequence: TGTGCCAGCAGCCCTAGCGGACTACGCACAGATACGCAGTATTTT.

This clone appeared once. The rearrangement links TRBV13 to TRBJ1-2; 9 bases fit TRBD1. This CDR3 has 15 residues. V lost 5 bases, J lost 2 bases, and 6 bases stayed unmatched. Germline CDR1 PRHDT, CDR2 FYEKMQ (reference sequence). The CDR3 bases are TGTGCCAGCAGCCCGACGACAGGGGGGAACTATGGCTACACCTTC. Encoded protein: CASSPTTGGNYGYTF.

This rearrangement joins TRBV28 to TRBJ1-1, with 9 bases lining up with TRBD1. Germline V gene lookup returns CDR1 MDHEN and CDR2 SYDVKM. The CDR3 has 15 amino acids. V trimming: 2 bases; J trimming: 5 bases; junction bases outside the gene matches: 6. For the CDR3, the DNA is TGTGCCAGCAGTTTAAACAGGGGGCAAGTAACTGAAGCTTTCTTT. Amino acid sequence: CASSLNRGQVTEAFF.

Only one count was recorded for this clone. V and J are TRBV30 and TRBJ2-5; 7 bases are a match to TRBD1. Germline loops: CDR1 GTSNPN, CDR2 SVGIG (reference sequence). The CDR3 has 14 amino acids. Germline trimming cut 4 bases from V and 4 bases from J; bases unmatched to any gene: 9. The CDR3 DNA sequence: TGTGCCTGGAACTACCAGGGGGACGGAGAGACCCAGTACTTC. It codes for CAWNYQGDGETQYF.

V is TRBV12-5 and J is TRBJ1-1, with no clear D. The CDR3 loop spans 14 amino acids. Germline V gene sequence: CDR1 LGHNT, CDR2 FRNRAP. V shed 2 bases and J shed 1 base, with 8 bases lying between them. For the CDR3, the DNA is TGTGCTAGTGGTTTGAGTAACACGAACACTGAAGCTTTCTTT. As protein: CASGLSNTNTEAFF.

The genes are TRBV5-4 and TRBJ2-1; 16 bases line up with TRBD2. The germline V gene has CDR1 SGHNT and CDR2 YYREEE (reference sequence). J lost 15 bases, V lost 4 bases, and 7 bases had no gene match. The CDR3 totals 14 residues. This chain's CDR3 is CASSLGLAGGVSFF. The CDR3 DNA is TGTGCCAGCAGCCTGGGACTAGCGGGAGGGGTGTCGTTCTTC.

Turning to this clone: At one end, the junction sequence differs from germline, possibly due to a read error. The chain couples TRBV5-1 to TRBJ2-7, with 15 positions matching TRBD2. This CDR3 is 17 amino acids long. Germline lookup yields CDR1 SGHRS and CDR2 YFSETQ. The CDR3 bases are TGCGCCAGCCGCTTTTCGGGACTAGCGGGAGGCTCCTACGAGCAGTACTTC. This gives the protein CASRFSGLAGGSYEQYF.

The chain employs TRBV4-2 and TRBJ2-7; 8 positions agree with TRBD1. Trimming removed 4 bases from V and 2 bases from J; junction bases left unmatched: 16. Germline CDR1 LGHNA, CDR2 YNFKEQ. The CDR3 covers 18 residues. CDR3 nucleotide sequence: TGTGCCAGCAGCCCAATAATCTTGCAACAGGGGGATACCTACGAGCAGTACTTC. Amino acid sequence: CASSPIILQQGDTYEQYF.

On this clone itself: Because the CDR3 is missing its conserved closing phenylalanine or tryptophan, this is likely a read error. This chain joins TRBV7-8 and TRBJ1-5; D possibly corresponds to TRBD1 (6 bases). Germline-derived CDR1 and CDR2 are SGHVS and FQNEAQ. The CDR3 totals 17 residues. V shed 4 bases and J shed 0 bases, with 16 bases lying between them. In DNA form, the CDR3 reads TGTGCCAGCAGCTACCCCACAGGGATACATAGCAATCAGCCCCAGCATCTT. This codes for CASSYPTGIHSNQPQHL.

The chain combines TRBV5-1 with TRBJ2-5; 8 nucleotides line up with TRBD2. Germline assignment: CDR1 SGHRS and CDR2 YFSETQ. The CDR3 spans 15 residues. The junction had 8 bases not matched to a gene; V was cut back by 2 bases and J by 5 bases. CDR3 loop: CASSFGGTSQETQYF. Written as DNA, the CDR3 is TGCGCCAGCAGCTTCGGTGGGACTAGTCAGGAGACCCAGTACTTC.

This clone was picked up one time. The chain employs TRBV6-6 and TRBJ2-3, with 8 bases lining up with TRBD2. With V trimmed by 4 bases and J by 6 bases, 9 bases remained unmatched. This CDR3 spans 15 amino acids. Germline CDR1 and CDR2: MNHNY and SVGAGI (reference sequence). The CDR3 reads CASSSRRGVGDTQYF. DNA of the CDR3: TGTGCCAGCAGTTCGAGGCGGGGGGTGGGGGATACGCAGTATTTT.

The rearrangement joins TRBV19 to TRBJ2-7, with 8 nucleotides matching TRBD2. Germline V gene sequence: CDR1 LNHDA, CDR2 SQIVND (reference sequence). V trimming: 4 bases; J trimming: 8 bases; junction bases outside the gene matches: 10. The CDR3 loop spans 14 amino acids. CDR3 amino acids: CASSTTSGSQKQYF. The CDR3 DNA is TGTGCCAGTAGTACAACTAGCGGAAGTCAGAAGCAGTACTTC.

The chain is built from TRBV5-1 and TRBJ2-1; 15 bases map to TRBD2. J was trimmed by 2 bases and V by 4 bases; bases with no gene match: 1. The CDR3 is 16 residues long. CDR1 and CDR2 from the germline V gene are SGHRS and YFSETQ. Here the CDR3 DNA reads TGCGCCAGCAGCAGGACTAGCGGGGGGGCCTACAATGAGCAGTTCTTC. It yields the protein CASSRTSGGAYNEQFF.

The sample holds a few counts of this clone. The V and J genes are TRBV5-4 and TRBJ2-3; 8 positions agree with TRBD2. The CDR3 is 15 residues long. Germline CDR1 and CDR2: SGHNT and YYREEE (reference sequence). The ends lost 4 bases at V and 1 base at J; junction bases unmatched: 5. The DNA for the CDR3 is TGTGCCAGCAGCACCGGGGGGGCCGGCACAGATACGCAGTATTTT. Translation: CASSTGGAGTDTQYF.

Only one count was recorded for this clone. V gene TRBV5-6 combines with J gene TRBJ1-4; 12 bases are a match to TRBD1. The CDR3 extends over 17 amino acids. Germline V CDR1 and CDR2: SGHDT, YYEEEE. With 4 bases clipped from V and 0 bases from J, the junction kept 4 bases outside the gene matches. The CDR3 is CASSRDRGLATNEKLFF. CDR3 DNA: TGTGCCAGCAGCCGGGACAGGGGGCTAGCAACTAATGAAAAACTGTTTTTT.

V is TRBV28 and J is TRBJ1-2; D is perhaps TRBD1 (5 bases). Germline V gene lookup returns CDR1 MDHEN and CDR2 SYDVKM. Trimming took off 7 bases at V and 2 bases at J, with 23 bases between the two ends. This CDR3 comprises 17 residues. CDR3 DNA: TGTGCCAGCAACCACCCTCCAGGGAGGGGAGGCAACTATGGCTACACCTTC. The encoded protein is CASNHPPGRGGNYGYTF.

This chain links TRBV25-1 with TRBJ2-5; 9 nucleotides agree with TRBD2. The germline gives CDR1 MGHDK, CDR2 SYGVNS. There are 16 residues in the CDR3. With 0 bases clipped from V and 4 bases from J, the junction kept 6 bases outside the gene matches. CDR3 amino acids: CASSEYAGTSRETQYF. DNA of the CDR3: TGTGCCAGCAGTGAATACGCCGGGACTAGCCGAGAGACCCAGTACTTC.

The chain uses TRBV2 and TRBJ2-7; the match to TRBD1 covers 10 bases. This CDR3 region has 17 residues. Germline assignment: CDR1 SNHLY and CDR2 FYNNEI. The J segment lost 3 bases and the V segment lost 3 bases, leaving 11 bases of the junction unmatched. The CDR3 loop is CASSDTTGTGDLYEQYF. The CDR3 nucleotides read TGTGCCAGCAGTGACACTACCGGGACAGGGGATCTCTACGAGCAGTACTTC.

V is TRBV7-9 and J is TRBJ1-2; D remains unclear. The CDR3 spans 13 residues. Per germline, CDR1 SEHNR and CDR2 FQNEAQ (reference sequence). Deletions cut 5 bases from V and 1 base from J, with 8 bases between. The CDR3 DNA is TGTGCCAGCAGCATCGGGGTTAACTATGGCTACACCTTC. Translation gives CASSIGVNYGYTF.

The rearrangement links TRBV2 to TRBJ2-3; D is undetermined. This CDR3 is 13 amino acids long. Trimming took 2 bases from V and 4 from J, leaving 7 bases between them. Germline-derived CDR1 and CDR2 are SNHLY and FYNNEI. In DNA form, the CDR3 reads TGTGCCAGCAGTGAATCTTATGCAGATACGCAGTATTTT. Encoded protein: CASSESYADTQYF.

This clone was detected a few times. The gene calls are TRBV4-1 and TRBJ1-2; maybe TRBD1 (5 bases). The germline V and J ends were trimmed by 0 bases and 14 bases, with 10 bases remaining between them. The V gene's germline CDR1 is MGHRA and CDR2 YSYEKL. CDR3 size: 11 residues. DNA for the CDR3: TGCGCCAGCAGCCAAGATCGGGGGGAGACCTTC. This gives the protein CASSQDRGETF.

This clone was observed a handful of times. The rearrangement joins TRBV30 to TRBJ1-5; tentative D call: TRBD1 (5 bases). Trimming pared 5 bases from V and 7 bases from J, leaving 18 bases between. The CDR3 covers 14 residues. Per germline, CDR1 GTSNPN and CDR2 SVGIG (reference sequence). The CDR3 nucleotides read TGTGCCTGGGGACATATCGATCCTCGACAGCCCCAGCATTTT. Its protein is CAWGHIDPRQPQHF.